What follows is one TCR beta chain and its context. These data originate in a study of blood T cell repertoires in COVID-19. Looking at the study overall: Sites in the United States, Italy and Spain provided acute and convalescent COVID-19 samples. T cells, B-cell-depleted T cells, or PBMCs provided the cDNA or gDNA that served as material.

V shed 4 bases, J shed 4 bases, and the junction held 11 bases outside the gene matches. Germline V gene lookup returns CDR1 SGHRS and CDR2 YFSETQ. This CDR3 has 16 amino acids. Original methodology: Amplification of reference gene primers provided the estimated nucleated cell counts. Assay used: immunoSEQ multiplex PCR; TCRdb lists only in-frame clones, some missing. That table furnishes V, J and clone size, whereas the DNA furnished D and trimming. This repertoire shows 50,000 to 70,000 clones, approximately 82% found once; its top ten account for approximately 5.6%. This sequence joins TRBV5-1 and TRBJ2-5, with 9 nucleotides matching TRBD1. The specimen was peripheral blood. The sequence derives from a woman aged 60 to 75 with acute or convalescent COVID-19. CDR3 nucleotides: TGCGCCAGCAGCCCACTGTCCGGGACAGGGATAGAGACCCAGTACTTC. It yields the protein CASSPLSGTGIETQYF.